The 29 T cell receptor beta chains below come from one sample, sequenced in a study of T-cell reconstitution after alpha-beta-depleted transplantation in children. Unique molecular identifiers tagged the TCRbeta library. TCRdb redid the calling of the PCR reads with MiXCR, one entry per CDR3 protein. The data contain about 360,000 distinct CDR3 sequences, about 14% of them singletons. The source material was PBMCs, sampled from the stem cell graft. The receptors here all came from a human donor who donated a stem cell graft to a child with Fanconi anemia.

This chain uses TRBV3-1 with TRBJ2-3, with 10 bases that match TRBD2. Looked up from germline, CDR1 is LGHDT and CDR2 is YNNKEL (reference sequence). The CDR3 runs to 16 residues. With V trimmed by 2 bases and J by 3 bases, 5 bases remained unmatched. The CDR3 nucleotides are TGTGCCAGCAGCCAATGGTCTAGCGGGGGTACAGATACGCAGTATTTT. Its translation is CASSQWSSGGTDTQYF.

V and J are TRBV3-1 and TRBJ1-3; D possibly corresponds to TRBD1 (6 bases). The CDR3 contains 15 residues. The V and J ends lost 3 bases and 3 bases respectively, with 12 bases between them. Germline CDR1 LGHDT, CDR2 YNNKEL (reference sequence). As DNA, the CDR3 is TGTGCCAGCAGCCAGGGGACAAGGGGTGGAAACACCATATATTTT. This translates into CASSQGTRGGNTIYF.

This clonotype was recorded many times. This chain links TRBV6-5 with TRBJ1-6, with TRBD1 matching over 9 bases. The V gene's germline CDR1 is MNHEY and CDR2 SVGAGI. Trimming cost V 6 bases and J 7 bases; bases outside gene matches: 10. This CDR3 region has 16 residues. CDR3 DNA sequence: TGTGCCAGCAGGTATCATGGGACAGGGTTGAATTCACCCCTCCACTTT. Its protein product is CASRYHGTGLNSPLHF.

The V call is TRBV20-1, the J call TRBJ2-4; no firm D call. This CDR3 comprises 13 residues. CDR1 is DFQATT, CDR2 SNEGSKA, per germline (reference sequence). The V and J ends lost 0 bases and 0 bases respectively, with 3 bases between them. The CDR3 nucleotides are TGCAGTGCTAGAGAACTAGCCAAAAACATTCAGTACTTC. Its translation is CSARELAKNIQYF.

The CDR3 nucleotides read TGCGCCAGCAGCTTGGAAGGGGGTACCAACACCGGGGAGCTGTTTTTT. It encodes CASSLEGGTNTGELFF. The chain combines TRBV5-1 with TRBJ2-2; a possible D gene is TRBD1 (6 bases). V dropped 0 bases and J dropped 2 bases, with 11 bases sitting between them. From germline, CDR1 is SGHRS and CDR2 YFSETQ. The CDR3 is made up of 16 amino acids.

This clonotype has at least ten counts. CDR3 in amino acids: CASSGSGLPYEKLFF. As DNA, the CDR3 is TGTGCCAGCAGCGGTTCGGGACTGCCGTATGAAAAACTGTTTTTT. This chain links TRBV9 with TRBJ1-4, with D perhaps TRBD1 (5 bases). CDR3 length equals 15 residues. The V end lost 3 bases, the J end lost 6 bases, and 15 bases lay between the germline ends. Germline V gives CDR1 SGDLS, CDR2 YYNGEE.

This clonotype turned up a few times. The V gene is TRBV18, the J gene TRBJ1-1; D is possibly TRBD1 (6 bases). With 3 bases removed from V and 3 bases from J, the gap between germline ends came to 14 bases. Germline V gene data show CDR1 as KGHSH and CDR2 as LQKENI. The CDR3 sequence is 15 residues long. CDR3 coding DNA: TGTGCCAGCTCACCCTTACAGGGTCGGGACACTGAAGCTTTCTTT. Amino acid sequence: CASSPLQGRDTEAFF. Combining the CDR3 with reference TRBV18 and TRBJ1-1 gives the whole variable domain NAGVMQNPRHLVRRRGQEARLRCSPMKGHSHVYWYRQLPEEGLKFMVYLQKENIIDESGMPKERFSAEFPKEGPSILRIQQVVRGDSAAYFCASSPLQGRDTEAFFGQGTRLTVV.

This clonotype was seen a handful of times. The V call is TRBV6-2 or TRBV6-3, the J call TRBJ2-5; TRBD2 aligns across 13 bases. The CDR3 extends over 17 amino acids. After removal of 2 bases from V and 1 base from J, the junction contained 4 bases not matched to a gene. CDR1 is MNHEY, CDR2 SVGEGT, per germline. DNA for the CDR3: TGTGCCAGCAGTTACGGACTAGCGGGGGACTCCCAAGAGACCCAGTACTTC. Translating gives CASSYGLAGDSQETQYF.

The rearrangement links TRBV10-3 to TRBJ1-5; possibly TRBD1 for D (6 bases). Trimming took 8 bases from V and 6 from J, leaving 14 bases between them. The CDR3 is made up of 13 amino acids. Germline V gene data show CDR1 as ENHRY and CDR2 as SYGVKD. DNA of the CDR3: TGTGCCATCGGTACAGGGACATTTCAGCCCCAGCATTTT. Its translation: CAIGTGTFQPQHF.

This clonotype was counted only a few times. This rearrangement joins TRBV6-2 or TRBV6-3 to TRBJ1-6; D unresolved. The germline V and J ends were trimmed by 5 bases and 0 bases, with 8 bases remaining between them. Germline lookup yields CDR1 MNHEY and CDR2 SVGEGT. This CDR3 contains 15 residues. DNA for the CDR3: TGTGCCAGCAGTCCTTGGAGCTCCTATAATTCACCCCTCCACTTT. Residues: CASSPWSSYNSPLHF.

This chain joins TRBV12-3 or TRBV12-4 and TRBJ1-5; D call uncertain. Trimming took off 3 bases at V and 5 bases at J, with 11 bases between the two ends. There are 14 residues in the CDR3. DNA for the CDR3: TGTGCCAGCAGTTTCGCGGTCCGAGATCAGCCCCAGCATTTT. Translated: CASSFAVRDQPQHF.

In regard to this clonotype: One junction end disagrees with the germline gene, perhaps due to a read error. The genes are TRBV7-9 and TRBJ1-1; TRBD1 might be the D (6 bases). Per germline, CDR1 SEHNR and CDR2 FQNEAQ (reference sequence). CDR3 length: 13 residues. The CDR3 sequence: CSSSLTGQSEAFF. Written as DNA, the CDR3 is TGTTCCAGCAGCTTAACAGGACAGTCTGAAGCTTTCTTT.

At least ten counts were recorded for this clonotype. The rearrangement uses TRBV7-2 and TRBJ2-2; no clear D. The germline V gene has CDR1 SGHTA and CDR2 FQGNSA. V was pared by 3 bases and J by 5 bases, with 10 bases between. CDR3 length equals 14 residues. The CDR3 DNA is TGTGCCAGCAGCTTGAAGATCGAAACCGGGGAGCTGTTTTTT. This codes for CASSLKIETGELFF.

The table lists this clonotype with many counts. J is TRBJ2-5 and V is TRBV10-3; D remains ambiguous. This CDR3 is 13 amino acids long. CDR1 and CDR2 (germline): ENHRY, SYGVKD. Trimming took off 6 bases at V and 1 base at J, with 9 bases between the two ends. The CDR3 DNA follows: TGTGCCATCAGCGGAAAAGTCCAAGAGACCCAGTACTTC. It specifies CAISGKVQETQYF.

The chain links TRBV20-1 to TRBJ2-5; TRBD1 is a possible D gene (6 bases). Germline values: CDR1 DFQATT, CDR2 SNEGSKA (reference sequence). The CDR3 is made up of 12 amino acids. The CDR3 region is CGVERTEETQYF. In DNA form, the CDR3 reads TGCGGGGTGGAAAGGACAGAAGAGACCCAGTACTTC.

In its sample, this clonotype was seen many times. The rearrangement joins TRBV20-1 to TRBJ1-4; D is unresolved. The CDR3 spans 15 residues. Germline V gene data show CDR1 as DFQATT and CDR2 as SNEGSKA (reference sequence). Trimming took 6 bases from V and 0 from J, leaving 14 bases between them. The CDR3 sequence: CSAVSILATNEKLFF. Here the CDR3 DNA reads TGCAGTGCCGTCTCTATCCTCGCAACTAATGAAAAACTGTTTTTT.

CDR3 bases: TGTGCCAGCAGCCTGAGACAGGGGCCGGACGAGCAGTACTTC. Residues: CASSLRQGPDEQYF. The chain employs TRBV7-2 and TRBJ2-7, with 8 bases lining up with TRBD1. Germline lookup yields CDR1 SGHTA and CDR2 FQGNSA. CDR3 length: 14 residues. V was clipped by 5 bases and J by 5 bases; unmatched bases: 8.

V is TRBV20-1 and J is TRBJ2-7; D gene unclear. The germline V and J ends were trimmed by 0 bases and 3 bases, with 12 bases remaining between them. The CDR3 has 14 residues. Germline V gene data show CDR1 as DFQATT and CDR2 as SNEGSKA (reference sequence). In nucleotides, the CDR3 is TGCAGTGCTAGAGAAGAGATGGCTATCTACGAGCAGTACGTC. Translation: CSAREEMAIYEQYV.

In its sample, this clonotype was seen a few times. The rearrangement joins TRBV20-1 to TRBJ2-1; D perhaps matches TRBD1 (6 bases). Per germline, CDR1 DFQATT and CDR2 SNEGSKA (reference sequence). The CDR3 loop spans 16 amino acids. Trimming removed 2 bases from V and 0 bases from J, with 14 bases in between. CDR3 in DNA: TGCAGTGCTAGAAAAAACCGGGACAACTCCTACAATGAGCAGTTCTTC. Translating it yields CSARKNRDNSYNEQFF.

This clonotype was picked up many times. This sequence joins TRBV3-1 and TRBJ2-3, with a possible D match to TRBD1 (5 bases). The CDR3 runs 14 residues. Looked up from germline, CDR1 is LGHDT and CDR2 is YNNKEL (reference sequence). Trimming took off 5 bases at V and 2 bases at J, with 11 bases between the two ends. The CDR3 coding sequence is TGTGCCAGCAGCGAGGACACCTACACAGATACGCAGTATTTT. Protein sequence: CASSEDTYTDTQYF.

At least ten counts were recorded for this clonotype. The V and J genes are TRBV6-6 and TRBJ1-1, with D hard to call. The germline V gene encodes CDR1 MNHNY and CDR2 SVGAGI (reference sequence). Trimming took off 4 bases at V and 5 bases at J, with 8 bases between the two ends. There are 12 residues in the CDR3. This CDR3 reads CASSSSGTEAFF. CDR3 sequence (DNA): TGTGCCAGCAGTTCCTCCGGGACTGAAGCTTTCTTT.

The chain has TRBV19 and TRBJ2-1, with 13 bases lining up with TRBD2. The J segment lost 8 bases and the V segment lost 7 bases, leaving 5 bases of the junction unmatched. CDR3 length: 14 residues. Germline V gene data show CDR1 as LNHDA and CDR2 as SQIVND (reference sequence). The CDR3 region is CASTTSGGADEQFF. Here the CDR3 DNA reads TGTGCCAGTACCACTAGCGGGGGGGCCGATGAGCAGTTCTTC.

V and J are TRBV6-2 or TRBV6-3 and TRBJ2-7; D is unresolved. Per the germline V gene, CDR1 is MNHEY and CDR2 is SVGEGT. Trimming removed 2 bases at V and 2 bases at J, with 13 bases between. CDR3 length: 15 residues. The CDR3: CASSYMSNPTYEQYF. The CDR3 DNA reads as TGTGCCAGCAGTTACATGTCGAATCCCACCTACGAGCAGTACTTC.

This chain links TRBV20-1 with TRBJ2-5; 9 bases match TRBD1. The germline V gene has CDR1 DFQATT and CDR2 SNEGSKA (reference sequence). CDR3 length equals 14 residues. After removal of 6 bases from V and 5 bases from J, the junction contained 10 bases not matched to a gene. The CDR3 loop reads CSATPGTGRETQYF. CDR3 DNA: TGCAGTGCCACGCCGGGGACAGGGCGGGAGACCCAGTACTTC.

This clonotype was recorded at least ten times. The chain is built from TRBV4-3 and TRBJ1-1; D is ambiguous. Looked up from germline, CDR1 is LGHNA and CDR2 is YSLEER. The V end lost 1 base, the J end lost 7 bases, and 10 bases lay between the germline ends. CDR3 length: 13 residues. The CDR3 is CASSQGAGDEAFF. The DNA for the CDR3 is TGCGCCAGCAGCCAAGGGGCAGGAGATGAAGCTTTCTTT.

This clonotype has more than one count but fewer than ten. The chain combines TRBV7-9 with TRBJ2-3, with D perhaps matching TRBD1 or TRBD2 (5 bases each). The V and J ends lost 4 bases and 6 bases respectively, with 11 bases between them. The CDR3 sequence is 13 residues long. Germline V gene lookup returns CDR1 SEHNR and CDR2 FQNEAQ (reference sequence). CDR3 in amino acids: CASSSVGRDTQYF. The CDR3 bases are TGTGCCAGCAGCTCGGTGGGACGCGATACGCAGTATTTT.

The chain recombines TRBV4-3 with TRBJ2-1; 12 bases map to TRBD2. The V gene's germline CDR1 is LGHNA and CDR2 YSLEER. The CDR3 has 19 amino acids. The trim removed 5 bases at V and 0 bases at J, leaving 11 bases unmatched. Here the CDR3 reads CASSFSVGTSGHSYNEQFF. In nucleotides, the CDR3 is TGCGCCAGCAGCTTCTCCGTTGGGACTAGCGGGCACTCCTACAATGAGCAGTTCTTC.

J is TRBJ1-2 and V is TRBV11-2; perhaps TRBD1 as D (6 bases). CDR3 length equals 14 residues. CDR1 is SGHAT, CDR2 FQNNGV, per germline. The V end was cut by 5 bases, the J end by 5 bases, with 15 bases between. For the CDR3, the DNA is TGTGCCAGCAGCGCCCTAGGGGGAGGGTATGGCTACACCTTC. Its protein is CASSALGGGYGYTF.

The table lists this clonotype with a few counts. The CDR3 loop is CASSSQRGVTEAFF. CDR3 coding DNA: TGTGCCAGCAGTTCCCAACGAGGGGTGACTGAAGCTTTCTTT. The chain employs TRBV27 and TRBJ1-1; D may be TRBD1 (5 bases). Germline CDR1 and CDR2: MNHEY and SMNVEV (reference sequence). The CDR3 has 14 residues. The V end was cut by 4 bases, the J end by 5 bases, with 14 bases between.